This T cell receptor (beta chain) appears in the sequencing data of a study of shared clonotypes between healthy human individuals. Points from the study as a whole: Among non-shared clonotypes, generation probabilities were lower than among those shared by all four donors.

Remarks on this clone: Antigen unknown.

The V gene end was trimmed by 5 bases and the J gene end by 1 base; junction bases not matched to a gene: 2. This CDR3 is built from 15 residues. Germline-derived CDR1 and CDR2 are KGHSH and LQKENI. Using immunoSEQ multiplex PCR, the repertoire was profiled, and TCRdb retains in-frame clones only, with some absent. The data contain hundreds of thousands of clones, under 80% of them singletons. What was sequenced was memory CD4+ T cells sorted from blood. Subset of the sample: CD45RA-negative fraction. This chain uses TRBV18 with TRBJ2-1; the match to TRBD1 covers 10 bases. This receptor was identified in a woman aged 25 to 45 in good health. CDR3 sequence: CASSGGQGSYNEQFF. CDR3 DNA sequence: TGTGCCAGCTCAGGGGGACAGGGGTCCTACAATGAGCAGTTCTTC. The full variable domain, rest sourced from reference TRBV18 and TRBJ2-1, is NAGVMQNPRHLVRRRGQEARLRCSPMKGHSHVYWYRQLPEEGLKFMVYLQKENIIDESGMPKERFSAEFPKEGPSILRIQQVVRGDSAAYFCASSGGQGSYNEQFFGPGTRLTVL.